What follows describes a single T cell receptor (beta chain). Some clones are missing from TCRdb's copy, which holds only in-frame ones; the method was immunoSEQ multiplex PCR. The sample holds 300,000 to 350,000 clones, 88% seen once. The data stem from a study of Ad26.COV2.S vaccination and SARS-CoV-2 variants. Germline values: CDR1 SGHTA, CDR2 FQGTGA. This CDR3 spans 18 amino acids. V was clipped by 5 bases and J by 7 bases; unmatched bases: 13. Treatment here: roughly 20 received Ad26.COV2.S at low or high dose, single or two shots; about 5 received placebo; per-sample allocation not given. Material that was analyzed had been drawn on day 63 after the first vaccine or placebo injection.

The gene calls are TRBV7-3 and TRBJ2-1, with 14 nucleotides matching TRBD2. This TCR came from a person aged 18 to 65 who received the Ad26.COV2.S COVID-19 vaccine or a placebo. The input for sequencing was peripheral blood, taken in a trial of Ad26.COV2.S vaccine versus placebo. CDR3 coding DNA: TGTGCCAGCAGCAAAAGATTACAGACTAGCGGGAGGGGGAATGAGCAGTTCTTC. Amino acid sequence: CASSKRLQTSGRGNEQFF.